This T cell receptor beta chain appears in the sequencing data of a study of CD8+CD57+ T cells in acquired aplastic anemia. Study at large: On average, sorted CD4+ and CD8+ cells gave roughly 3 ug of DNA.

The study profiled TCR beta VDJ and CDR3 using genomic DNA as template. TCRdb recomputed calls from the reads with MiXCR, one row per CDR3 protein. This table has approximately 80,000 distinct CDR3 sequences, about 70% appearing once. Germline V gene lookup returns CDR1 SGHVS and CDR2 FQNEAQ. This CDR3 is 12 amino acids long. Deletions cut 6 bases from V and 5 bases from J, with 8 bases between. The sequenced patients had an expansion of CD8+CD57+ cells seen by flow cytometry. A severe acquired aplastic anemia diagnosis applied to all patients. Whole-study findings and limits: Shared by patients and controls, 25 to 30 CD8+ CDR3s were abundant in patients.

As for this clonotype: Its specificity is unknown.

V gene TRBV7-8 combines with J gene TRBJ2-1; D is unresolved. Input material: sorted CD4+, CD8+, or CD8+CD57+ T cells (not recorded which) from PBMCs. The TCR was taken from a human donor with aplastic anemia. The CDR3 sequence: CASSFTDNEQFF. The CDR3 nucleotides are TGTGCCAGCAGTTTCACTGACAATGAGCAGTTCTTC.